This TCR beta chain was sequenced in a study of blood T cell repertoires in COVID-19. About the study: From T cells, B-cell-depleted T cells, or PBMCs came the material, which was cDNA or gDNA.

TCRdb's table, derived via immunoSEQ multiplex PCR, lists solely in-frame clones and lacks some. The repertoire holds over 60,000 clones, with more than 75% as singletons. V lost 5 bases, J lost 4 bases, and 17 bases lay in between. This CDR3 has 15 residues. Germline V gene sequence: CDR1 MNHEY, CDR2 SMNVEV (reference sequence). This clone was seen just once. This receptor was obtained from an elderly woman with active or convalescent COVID-19. Sequencing was carried out using peripheral blood. The V and J genes are TRBV27 and TRBJ1-2, with D hard to call. The CDR3 DNA is TGTGCCAGCAGTCGAGAGAGGGAATCTCGCTATGGCTACACCTTC. As protein: CASSRERESRYGYTF.